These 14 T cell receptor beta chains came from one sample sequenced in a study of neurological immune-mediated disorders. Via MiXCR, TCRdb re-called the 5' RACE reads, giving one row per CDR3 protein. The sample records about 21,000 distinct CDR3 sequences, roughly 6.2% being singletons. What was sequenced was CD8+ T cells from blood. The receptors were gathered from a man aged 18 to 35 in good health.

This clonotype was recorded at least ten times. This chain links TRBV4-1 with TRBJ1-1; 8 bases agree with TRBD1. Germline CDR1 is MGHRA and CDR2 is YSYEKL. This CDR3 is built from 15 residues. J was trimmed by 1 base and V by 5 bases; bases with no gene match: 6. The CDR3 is CASSVPTGENTEAFF. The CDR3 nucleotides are TGCGCCAGCAGCGTGCCGACAGGGGAGAACACTGAAGCTTTCTTT.

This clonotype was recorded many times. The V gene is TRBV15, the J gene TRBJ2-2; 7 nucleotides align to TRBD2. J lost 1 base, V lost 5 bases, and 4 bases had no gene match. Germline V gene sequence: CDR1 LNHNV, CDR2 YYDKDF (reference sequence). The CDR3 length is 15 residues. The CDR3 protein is CATSPLAENTGELFF. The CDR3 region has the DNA TGTGCCACCAGCCCTCTAGCGGAGAACACCGGGGAGCTGTTTTTT.

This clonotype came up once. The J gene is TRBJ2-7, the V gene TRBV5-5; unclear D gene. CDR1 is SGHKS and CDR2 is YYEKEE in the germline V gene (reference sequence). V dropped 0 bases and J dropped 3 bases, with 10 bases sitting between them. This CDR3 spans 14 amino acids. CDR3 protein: CASSLAGQVYEQYF. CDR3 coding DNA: TGTGCCAGCAGCTTGGCCGGTCAGGTCTACGAGCAGTACTTC.

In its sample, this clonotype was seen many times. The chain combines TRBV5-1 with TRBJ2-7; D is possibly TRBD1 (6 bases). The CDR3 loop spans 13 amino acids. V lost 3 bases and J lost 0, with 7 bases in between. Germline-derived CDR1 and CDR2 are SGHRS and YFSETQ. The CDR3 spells CASSWTVSYEQYF. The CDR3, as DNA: TGCGCCAGCAGCTGGACAGTCTCCTACGAGCAGTACTTC.

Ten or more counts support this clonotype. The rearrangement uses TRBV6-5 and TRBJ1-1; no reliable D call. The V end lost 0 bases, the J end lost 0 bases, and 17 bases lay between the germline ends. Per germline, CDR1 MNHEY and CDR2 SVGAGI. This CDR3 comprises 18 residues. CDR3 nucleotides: TGTGCCAGCAGTTACTCGATCAAGGTCCCAGTGATGAACACTGAAGCTTTCTTT. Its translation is CASSYSIKVPVMNTEAFF.

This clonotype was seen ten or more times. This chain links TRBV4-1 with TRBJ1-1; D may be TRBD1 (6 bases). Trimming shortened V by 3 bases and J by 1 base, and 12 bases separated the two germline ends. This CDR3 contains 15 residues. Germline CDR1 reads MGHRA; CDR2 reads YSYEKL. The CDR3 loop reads CASSQALQGNTEAFF. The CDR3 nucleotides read TGCGCCAGCAGCCAGGCATTACAGGGGAACACTGAAGCTTTCTTT.

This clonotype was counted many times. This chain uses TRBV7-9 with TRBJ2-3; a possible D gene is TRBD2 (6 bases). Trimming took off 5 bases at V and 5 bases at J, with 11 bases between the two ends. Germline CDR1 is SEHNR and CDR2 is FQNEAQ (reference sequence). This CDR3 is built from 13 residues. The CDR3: CASSPLGGDTQYF. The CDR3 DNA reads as TGTGCCAGCAGCCCACTGGGGGGAGATACGCAGTATTTT. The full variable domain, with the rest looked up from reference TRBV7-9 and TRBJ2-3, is DTGVSQNPRHKITKRGQNVTFRCDPISEHNRLYWYRQTLGQGPEFLTYFQNEAQLEKSRLLSDRFSAERPKGSFSTLEIQRTEQGDSAMYLCASSPLGGDTQYFGPGTRLTVL.

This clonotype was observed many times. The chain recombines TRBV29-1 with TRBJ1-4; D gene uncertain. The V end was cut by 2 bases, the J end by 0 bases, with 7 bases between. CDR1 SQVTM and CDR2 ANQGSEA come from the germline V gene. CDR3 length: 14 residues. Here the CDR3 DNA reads TGCAGCGTTGAAAACCTAGCAACTAATGAAAAACTGTTTTTT. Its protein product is CSVENLATNEKLFF.

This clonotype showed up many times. The DNA of the CDR3 is TGTGCCAGCAGTTACAGCTCAGGGGGGGCGGTGGATTTTGCCGGGGAGCTGTTTTTT. Translation: CASSYSSGGAVDFAGELFF. This sequence joins TRBV6-5 and TRBJ2-2; D is possibly TRBD1 or TRBD2 (7 bases each). V was cut by 2 bases and J by 6 bases, with 25 bases left in between. The CDR3 is made up of 19 amino acids. The germline V gene has CDR1 MNHEY and CDR2 SVGAGI.

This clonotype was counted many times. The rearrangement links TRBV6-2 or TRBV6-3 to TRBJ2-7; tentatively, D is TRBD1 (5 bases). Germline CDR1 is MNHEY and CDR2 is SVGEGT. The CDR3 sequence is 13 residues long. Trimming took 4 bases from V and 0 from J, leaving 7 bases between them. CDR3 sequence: CASSWTSSYEQYF. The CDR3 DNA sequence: TGTGCCAGCAGTTGGACAAGCTCCTACGAGCAGTACTTC.

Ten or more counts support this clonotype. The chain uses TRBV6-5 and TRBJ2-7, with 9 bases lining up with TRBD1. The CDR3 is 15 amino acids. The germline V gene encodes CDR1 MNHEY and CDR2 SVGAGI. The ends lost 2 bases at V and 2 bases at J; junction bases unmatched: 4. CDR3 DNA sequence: TGTGCCAGCAGTTACGGGACAGGGAATCCCTACGAGCAGTACTTC. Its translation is CASSYGTGNPYEQYF.

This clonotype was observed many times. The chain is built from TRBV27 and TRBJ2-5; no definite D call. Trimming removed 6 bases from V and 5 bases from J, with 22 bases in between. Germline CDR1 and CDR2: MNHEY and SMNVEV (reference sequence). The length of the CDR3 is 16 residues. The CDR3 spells CASSPDGKTDPETQYF. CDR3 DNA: TGTGCCAGCAGCCCGGACGGCAAGACTGACCCGGAGACCCAGTACTTC.

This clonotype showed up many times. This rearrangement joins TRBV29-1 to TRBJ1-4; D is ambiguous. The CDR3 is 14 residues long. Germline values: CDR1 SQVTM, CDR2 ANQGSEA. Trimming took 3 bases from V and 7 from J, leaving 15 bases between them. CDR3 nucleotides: TGCAGCGTTGAGGAGGAGGCAGGATCTGAAAAACTGTTTTTT. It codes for CSVEEEAGSEKLFF.

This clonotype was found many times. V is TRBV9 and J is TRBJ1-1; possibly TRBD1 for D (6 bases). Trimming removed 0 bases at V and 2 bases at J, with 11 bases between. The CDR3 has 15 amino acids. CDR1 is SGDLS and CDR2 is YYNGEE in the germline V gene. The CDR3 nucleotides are TGTGCCAGCAGCGTAGTAGGGGGATTTAACACTGAAGCTTTCTTT. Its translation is CASSVVGGFNTEAFF.